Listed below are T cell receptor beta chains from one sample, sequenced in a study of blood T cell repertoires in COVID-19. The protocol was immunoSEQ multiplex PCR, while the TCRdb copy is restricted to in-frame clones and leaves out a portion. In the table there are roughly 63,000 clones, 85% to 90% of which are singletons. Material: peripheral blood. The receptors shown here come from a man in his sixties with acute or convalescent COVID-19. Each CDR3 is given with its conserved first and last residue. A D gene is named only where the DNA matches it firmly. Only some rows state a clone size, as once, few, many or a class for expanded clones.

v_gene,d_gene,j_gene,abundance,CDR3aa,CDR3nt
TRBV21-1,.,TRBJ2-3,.,CASSKVDFTDTQYF,TGTGCCAGCAGCAAAGTTGACTTCACAGATACGCAGTATTTT
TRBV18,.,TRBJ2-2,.,CASSPLLGPRSGELFF,TGTGCCAGCTCGCCCCTACTAGGACCTAGATCCGGGGAGCTGTTTTTT
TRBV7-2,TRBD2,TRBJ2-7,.,CASSGGGGEQYF,TGTGCCAGCAGCGGGGGGGGTGGCGAGCAGTACTTC
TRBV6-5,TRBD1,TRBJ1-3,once,CASSRTGSGNTIYF,TGTGCCAGCAGTAGGACAGGATCAGGAAACACCATATATTTT
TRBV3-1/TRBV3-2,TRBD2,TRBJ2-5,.,CASSQDPGTKETQYF,TGTGCCAGCAGCCAAGATCCAGGGACTAAAGAGACCCAGTACTTC
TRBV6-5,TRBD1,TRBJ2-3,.,CASSSGQPTDTQYF,TGTGCCAGCAGTTCGGGACAGCCCACAGATACGCAGTATTTT
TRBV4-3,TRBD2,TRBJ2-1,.,CASSPQVAGVNNEQFF,TGCGCCAGCAGCCCCCAGGTAGCGGGGGTTAACAATGAGCAGTTCTTC
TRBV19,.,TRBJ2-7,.,CASSTSGYEQYF,TGTGCCAGTAGTACATCGGGTTACGAGCAGTACTTC
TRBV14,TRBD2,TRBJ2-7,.,CASSRLVAGTYEQYF,TGTGCCAGCAGCCGTCTGGTAGCGGGGACCTACGAGCAGTACTTC
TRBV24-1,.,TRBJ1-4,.,CATSDPGEGATNEKLFF,TGTGCCACCAGTGATCCCGGGGAGGGGGCAACTAATGAAAAACTGTTTTTT
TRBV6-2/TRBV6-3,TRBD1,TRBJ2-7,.,CASSLGQGAREQYF,TGTGCCAGCAGTTTAGGACAGGGGGCCCGCGAGCAGTACTTC
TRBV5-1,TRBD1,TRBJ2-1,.,CASSLGGQGFNEQFF,TGCGCCAGCAGCTTGGGGGGACAGGGCTTCAATGAGCAGTTCTTC
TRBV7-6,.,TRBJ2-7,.,CASSPGTYGYEQYF,TGTGCCAGCAGCCCCGGGACATACGGCTACGAGCAGTACTTC
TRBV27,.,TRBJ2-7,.,CASSSADYEQYF,TGTGCCAGCAGTTCAGCGGACTACGAGCAGTACTTC
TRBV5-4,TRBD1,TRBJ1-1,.,CASSSRTGMNTEAFF,TGTGCCAGCAGCTCACGGACAGGGATGAACACTGAAGCTTTCTTT
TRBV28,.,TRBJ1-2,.,CASSLRVSGYTF,TGTGCCAGCAGTCTCAGGGTTTCCGGCTACACCTTC
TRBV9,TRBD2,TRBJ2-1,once,CASSPGTSGSSYNEQFF,TGTGCCAGCAGCCCAGGGACTAGCGGGAGCTCCTACAATGAGCAGTTCTTC
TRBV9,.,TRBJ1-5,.,CASSRTDSNQPQHF,TGTGCCAGCAGCAGGACAGACAGCAATCAGCCCCAGCATTTT
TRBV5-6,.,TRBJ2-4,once,CASSLVNSAIAKNIQYF,TGTGCCAGCAGCTTGGTCAACTCTGCCATAGCCAAAAACATTCAGTACTTC
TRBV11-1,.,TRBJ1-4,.,CASSPPGYGVGEKLFF,TGTGCCAGCAGCCCCCCGGGGTACGGGGTCGGAGAAAAACTGTTTTTT
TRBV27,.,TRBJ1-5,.,CASKRGGEDQPQHF,TGTGCCAGCAAACGGGGGGGCGAGGATCAGCCCCAGCATTTT
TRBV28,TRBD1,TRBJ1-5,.,CASSFRGGQGAIRSNQPQHF,TGTGCCAGCAGTTTCCGAGGGGGACAGGGGGCGATTAGAAGCAATCAGCCCCAGCATTTT